What follows is one T cell receptor beta chain and its context. Its target is unknown. The CDR3 spans 13 residues. V was clipped by 2 bases and J by 6 bases, with 8 bases between them. In germline, CDR1 is MNHNS, CDR2 SASEGT. The sample comes from a study of regulatory and conventional T cells in RAG deficiency. TCRdb's table, derived via immunoSEQ multiplex PCR, lists solely in-frame clones and lacks some. The table shows approximately 22,000 clones, with around 97% occurring only once. Study-level points and caveats: Patient subsets had shorter CDR3s; Omenn Treg-Tconv overlap exceeded 90%. Shannon entropy was markedly lower and Simpson indices higher in RAG-deficient patients than control T-cell subsets. Other subsets showed approximately 10-fold reductions, but Treg unique TCR beta sequences fell roughly 93-fold in these patients.

Blood CD4+ CD25-low CD127-high conventional T cells supplied the genomic DNA template. The sample was also reused in another study, on regulatory T cells. According to that study: Amplification used 52 TRBV primers and 13 TRBJ primers. In patients, unique TRB V-J pairs were restricted and V/J usage skewed, especially in Tregs.

The rearrangement uses TRBV6-1 and TRBJ1-5; D not resolved. Specimen: CD25- CD4+ T cells sorted from blood. This TCR came from a human donor in good health. The CDR3 reads CASSETEGQPQHF. The DNA of the CDR3 is TGTGCCAGCAGTGAAACGGAGGGTCAGCCCCAGCATTTT.